This T cell receptor beta chain was documented in a study of CD8 T cells in ankylosing spondylitis. Study-level points and caveats: What appeared characteristic of ankylosing spondylitis blood was a TCR beta motif of under 10 highly homologous variants. According to the report, clones linked to the disease were significantly enriched in matched synovial fluid samples taken from ankylosing spondylitis patients.

TCRdb reprocessed the 5' RACE reads with MiXCR, giving one entry per CDR3 protein. The sample shows about 500,000 distinct CDR3 sequences, about 12% of them seen only once. This clonotype came up a few times. The antigen remains unidentified. The CDR3 contains 14 residues. In germline, CDR1 is SGHKS, CDR2 YYEKEE (reference sequence). Trimming removed 1 base at V and 5 bases at J, with 12 bases between. This receptor was identified in a male donor with ankylosing spondylitis. Sequencing input: blood, either unsorted or a sorted T cell fraction (not recorded which). The J gene is TRBJ2-5, the V gene TRBV5-5; D unclear. The CDR3 DNA is TGTGCCAGCAGCTTGTCGCCTCTAGGTGAGACCCAGTACTTC. Amino acids: CASSLSPLGETQYF.